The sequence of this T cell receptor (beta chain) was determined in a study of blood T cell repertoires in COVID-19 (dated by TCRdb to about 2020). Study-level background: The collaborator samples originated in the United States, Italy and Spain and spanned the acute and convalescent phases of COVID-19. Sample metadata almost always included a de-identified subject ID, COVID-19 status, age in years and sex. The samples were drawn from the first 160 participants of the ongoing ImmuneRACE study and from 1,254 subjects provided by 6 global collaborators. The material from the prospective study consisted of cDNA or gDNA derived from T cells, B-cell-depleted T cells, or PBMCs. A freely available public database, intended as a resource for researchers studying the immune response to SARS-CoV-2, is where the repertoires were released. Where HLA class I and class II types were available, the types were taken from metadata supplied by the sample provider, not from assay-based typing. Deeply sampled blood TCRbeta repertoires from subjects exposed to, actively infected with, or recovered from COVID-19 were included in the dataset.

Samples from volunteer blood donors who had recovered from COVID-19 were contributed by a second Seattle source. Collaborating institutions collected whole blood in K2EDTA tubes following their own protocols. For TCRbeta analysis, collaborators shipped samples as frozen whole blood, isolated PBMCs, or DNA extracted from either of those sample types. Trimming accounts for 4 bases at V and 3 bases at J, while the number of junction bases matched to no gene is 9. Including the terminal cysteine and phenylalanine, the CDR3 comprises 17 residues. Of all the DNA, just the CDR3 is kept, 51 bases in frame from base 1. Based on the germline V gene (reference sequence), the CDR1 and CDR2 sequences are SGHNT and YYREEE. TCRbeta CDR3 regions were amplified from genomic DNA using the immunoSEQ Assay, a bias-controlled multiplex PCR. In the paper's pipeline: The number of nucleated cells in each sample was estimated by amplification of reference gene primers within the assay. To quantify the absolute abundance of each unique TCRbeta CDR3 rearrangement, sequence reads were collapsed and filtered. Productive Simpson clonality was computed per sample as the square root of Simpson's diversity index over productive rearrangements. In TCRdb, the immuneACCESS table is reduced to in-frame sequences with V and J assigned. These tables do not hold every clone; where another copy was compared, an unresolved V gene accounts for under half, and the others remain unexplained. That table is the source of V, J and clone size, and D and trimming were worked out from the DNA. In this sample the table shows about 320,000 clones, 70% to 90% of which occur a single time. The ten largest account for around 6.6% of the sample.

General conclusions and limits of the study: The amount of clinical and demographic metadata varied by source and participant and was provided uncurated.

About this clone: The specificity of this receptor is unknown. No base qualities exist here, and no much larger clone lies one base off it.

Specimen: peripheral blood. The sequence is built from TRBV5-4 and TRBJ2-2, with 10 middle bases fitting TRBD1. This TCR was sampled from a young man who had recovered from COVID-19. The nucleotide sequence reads TGTGCCAGCAGCCCAAGGGGGGGGACAGGGGACACCGGGGAGCTGTTTTTT. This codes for CASSPRGGTGDTGELFF.